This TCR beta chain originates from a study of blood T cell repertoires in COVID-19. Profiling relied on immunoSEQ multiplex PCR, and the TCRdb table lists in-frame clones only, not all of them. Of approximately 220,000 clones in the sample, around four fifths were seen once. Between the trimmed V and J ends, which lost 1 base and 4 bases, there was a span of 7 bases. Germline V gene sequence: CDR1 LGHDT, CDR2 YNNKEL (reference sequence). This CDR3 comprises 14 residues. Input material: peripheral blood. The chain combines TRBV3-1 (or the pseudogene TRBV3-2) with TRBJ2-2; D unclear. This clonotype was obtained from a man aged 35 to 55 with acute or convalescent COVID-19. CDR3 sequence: CASSQAGGTGELFF. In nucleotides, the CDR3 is TGTGCCAGCAGCCAAGCCGGCGGCACCGGGGAGCTGTTTTTT.